This T cell receptor (beta chain) is from a study of shared clonotypes between healthy human individuals. TCRdb keeps only in-frame clones here, not all; method: immunoSEQ multiplex PCR. Of about 2 million clones in the sample, around 96% were seen once. CD45RO-negative cells were positively selected for CCR7, leaving out terminally differentiated effector memory CD45RA+ cells. The CDR3 sequence is 14 residues long. Germline V gives CDR1 MNHEY, CDR2 SMNVEV (reference sequence). V gave up 3 bases and J gave up 4 bases, with 13 bases separating them. This clonotype was sampled from a man aged 18 to 29 in good health. Sequences were obtained from naive CD8+ T cells sorted from blood. The genes are TRBV27 and TRBJ2-7; possibly TRBD1 for D (6 bases). The CDR3 DNA sequence: TGTGCCAGCAGTTTTGTCGGGACACATTACGAGCAGTACTTC. Amino acid sequence: CASSFVGTHYEQYF.